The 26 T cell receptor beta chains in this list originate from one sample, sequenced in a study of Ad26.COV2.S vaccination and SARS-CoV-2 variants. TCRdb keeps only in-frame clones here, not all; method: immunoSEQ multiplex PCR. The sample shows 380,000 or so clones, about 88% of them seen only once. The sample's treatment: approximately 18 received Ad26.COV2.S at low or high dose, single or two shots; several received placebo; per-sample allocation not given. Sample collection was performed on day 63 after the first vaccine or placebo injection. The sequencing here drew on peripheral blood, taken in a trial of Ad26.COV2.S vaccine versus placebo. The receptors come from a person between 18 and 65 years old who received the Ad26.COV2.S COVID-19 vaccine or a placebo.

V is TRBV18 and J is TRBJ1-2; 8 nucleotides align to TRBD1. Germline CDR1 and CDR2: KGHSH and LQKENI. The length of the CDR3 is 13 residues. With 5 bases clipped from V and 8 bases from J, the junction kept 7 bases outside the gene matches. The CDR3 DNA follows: TGTGCCAGCTCAGACCAGGGGGCGCAAGGCTACACCTTC. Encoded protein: CASSDQGAQGYTF.

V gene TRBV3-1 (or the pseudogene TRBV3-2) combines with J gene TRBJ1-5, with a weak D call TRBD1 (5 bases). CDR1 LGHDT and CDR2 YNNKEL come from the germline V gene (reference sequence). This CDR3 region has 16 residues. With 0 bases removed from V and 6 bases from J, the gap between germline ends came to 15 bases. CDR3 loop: CASSQDGGFLVQPQHF. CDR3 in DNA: TGTGCCAGCAGCCAAGACGGGGGGTTTTTGGTTCAGCCCCAGCATTTT.

CDR3 nucleotide sequence: TGTGCCAGCAGTCCGGGACAGCTCTACTCTGGGGCCAACGTCCTGACTTTC. This encodes CASSPGQLYSGANVLTF. The chain couples TRBV25-1 to TRBJ2-6; 7 bases map to TRBD1. Germline assignment: CDR1 MGHDK and CDR2 SYGVNS. Trimming removed 5 bases from V and 0 bases from J; junction bases left unmatched: 7. The CDR3 has 17 amino acids.

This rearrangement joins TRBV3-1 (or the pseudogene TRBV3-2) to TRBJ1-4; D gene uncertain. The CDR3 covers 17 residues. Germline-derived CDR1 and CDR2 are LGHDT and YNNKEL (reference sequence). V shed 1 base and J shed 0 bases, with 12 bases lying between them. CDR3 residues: CASSQATAIATNEKLFF. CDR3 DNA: TGTGCCAGCAGCCAAGCGACCGCCATTGCAACTAATGAAAAACTGTTTTTT.

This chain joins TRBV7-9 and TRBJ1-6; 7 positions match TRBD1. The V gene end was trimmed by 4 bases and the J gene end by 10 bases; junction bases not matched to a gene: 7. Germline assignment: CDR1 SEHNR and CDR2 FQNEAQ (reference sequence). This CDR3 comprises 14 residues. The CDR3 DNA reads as TGTGCCAGCAGCTCAACAGGGGTCGGATCACCCCTCCACTTT. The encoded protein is CASSSTGVGSPLHF.

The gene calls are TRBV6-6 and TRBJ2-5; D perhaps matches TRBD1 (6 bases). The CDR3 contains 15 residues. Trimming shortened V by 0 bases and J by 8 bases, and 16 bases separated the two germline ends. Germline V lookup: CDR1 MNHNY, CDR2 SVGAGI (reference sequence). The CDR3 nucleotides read TGTGCCAGCAGTTACTCCGGGACACATAAGTCTACCCAGTACTTC. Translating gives CASSYSGTHKSTQYF.

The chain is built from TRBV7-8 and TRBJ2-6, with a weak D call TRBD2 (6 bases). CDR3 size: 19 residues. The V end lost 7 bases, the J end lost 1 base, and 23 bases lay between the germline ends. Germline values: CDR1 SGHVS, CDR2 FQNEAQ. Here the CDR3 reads CASTHPGEGPNSGANVLTF. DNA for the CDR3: TGTGCCAGCACCCACCCGGGAGAGGGCCCGAATTCTGGGGCCAACGTCCTGACTTTC. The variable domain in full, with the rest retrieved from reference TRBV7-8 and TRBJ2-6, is GAGVSQSPRYKVAKRGQDVALRCDPISGHVSLFWYQQALGQGPEFLTYFQNEAQLDKSGLPSDRFFAERPEGSVSTLKIQRTQQEDSAVYLCASTHPGEGPNSGANVLTFGAGSRLTVL.

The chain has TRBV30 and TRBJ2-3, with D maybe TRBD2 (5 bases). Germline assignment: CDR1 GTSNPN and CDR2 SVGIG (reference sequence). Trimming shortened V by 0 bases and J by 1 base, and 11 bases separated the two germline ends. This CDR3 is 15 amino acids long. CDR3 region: CAWSVRWERTDTQYF. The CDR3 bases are TGTGCCTGGAGTGTACGGTGGGAGCGCACAGATACGCAGTATTTT.

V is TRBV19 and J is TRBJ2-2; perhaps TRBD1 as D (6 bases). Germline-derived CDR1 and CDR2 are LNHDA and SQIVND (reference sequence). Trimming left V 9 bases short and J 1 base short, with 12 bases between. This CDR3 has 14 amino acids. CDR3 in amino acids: CASQQGLNTGELFF. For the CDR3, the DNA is TGTGCCAGCCAACAGGGCCTGAACACCGGGGAGCTGTTTTTT. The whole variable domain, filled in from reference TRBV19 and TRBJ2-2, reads DGGITQSPKYLFRKEGQNVTLSCEQNLNHDAMYWYRQDPGQGLRLIYYSQIVNDFQKGDIAEGYSVSREKKESFPLTVTSAQKNPTAFYLCASQQGLNTGELFFGEGSRLTVL.

CDR3 protein: CASSLFSGEGYNEQFF. In DNA form, the CDR3 reads TGTGCCAGCAGCCTTTTTAGCGGGGAAGGGTACAATGAGCAGTTCTTC. The V and J genes are TRBV7-8 and TRBJ2-1; the match to TRBD2 covers 8 bases. The V gene's germline CDR1 is SGHVS and CDR2 FQNEAQ. J was trimmed by 4 bases and V by 5 bases; bases with no gene match: 10. The CDR3 consists of 16 residues.

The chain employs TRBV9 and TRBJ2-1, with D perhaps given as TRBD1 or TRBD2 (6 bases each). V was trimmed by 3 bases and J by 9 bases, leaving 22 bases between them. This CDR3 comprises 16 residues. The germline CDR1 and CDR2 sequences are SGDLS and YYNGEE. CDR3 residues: CASSGEGGAQGGEQFF. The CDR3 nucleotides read TGTGCCAGCAGCGGCGAGGGGGGAGCCCAAGGGGGTGAGCAGTTCTTC.

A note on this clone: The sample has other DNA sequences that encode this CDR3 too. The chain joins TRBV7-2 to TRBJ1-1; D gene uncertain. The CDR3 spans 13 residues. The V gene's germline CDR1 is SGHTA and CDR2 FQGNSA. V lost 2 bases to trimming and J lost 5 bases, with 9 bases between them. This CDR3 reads CASSLLGRTEAFF. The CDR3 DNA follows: TGTGCCAGCAGCTTACTAGGGCGGACTGAAGCTTTCTTT.

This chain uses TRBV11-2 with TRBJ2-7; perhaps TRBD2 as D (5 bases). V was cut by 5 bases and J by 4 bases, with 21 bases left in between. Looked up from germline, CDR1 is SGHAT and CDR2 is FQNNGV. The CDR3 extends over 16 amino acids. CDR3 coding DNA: TGTGCCAGCAGCCTCCTTCCGGGGAGCAGATCGTACGAGCAGTACTTC. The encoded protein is CASSLLPGSRSYEQYF.

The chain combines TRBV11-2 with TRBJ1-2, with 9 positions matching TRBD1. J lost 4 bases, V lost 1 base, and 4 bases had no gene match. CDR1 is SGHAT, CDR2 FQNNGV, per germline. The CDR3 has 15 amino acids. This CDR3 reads CASSLVRTGAYGYTF. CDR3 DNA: TGTGCCAGCAGCTTAGTAAGGACAGGGGCCTATGGCTACACCTTC. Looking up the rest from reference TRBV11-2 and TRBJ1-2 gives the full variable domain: EAGVAQSPRYKIIEKRQSVAFWCNPISGHATLYWYQQILGQGPKLLIQFQNNGVVDDSQLPKDRFSAERLKGVDSTLKIQPAKLEDSAVYLCASSLVRTGAYGYTFGSGTRLTVV.

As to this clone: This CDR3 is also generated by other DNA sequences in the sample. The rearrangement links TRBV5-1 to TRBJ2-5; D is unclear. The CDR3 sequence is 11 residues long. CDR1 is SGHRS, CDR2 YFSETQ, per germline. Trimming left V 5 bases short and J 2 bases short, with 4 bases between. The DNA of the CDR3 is TGCGCCAGCAGTTCACAAGAGACCCAGTACTTC. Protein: CASSSQETQYF. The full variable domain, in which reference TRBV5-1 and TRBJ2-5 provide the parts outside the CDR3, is KAGVTQTPRYLIKTRGQQVTLSCSPISGHRSVSWYQQTPGQGLQFLFEYFSETQRNKGNFPGRFSGRQFSNSRSEMNVSTLELGDSALYLCASSSQETQYFGPGTRLLVL.

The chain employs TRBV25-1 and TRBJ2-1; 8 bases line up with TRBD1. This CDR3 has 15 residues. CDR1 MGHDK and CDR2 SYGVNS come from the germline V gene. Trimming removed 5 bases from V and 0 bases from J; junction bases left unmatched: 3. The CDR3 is CASSRTGGSYNEQFF. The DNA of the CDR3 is TGTGCCAGCAGTAGAACAGGGGGCTCCTACAATGAGCAGTTCTTC.

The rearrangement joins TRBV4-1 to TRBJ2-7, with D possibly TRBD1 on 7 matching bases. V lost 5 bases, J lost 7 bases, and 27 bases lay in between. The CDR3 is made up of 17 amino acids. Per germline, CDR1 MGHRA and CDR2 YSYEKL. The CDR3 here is CASSDSGRGSPRGEQYF. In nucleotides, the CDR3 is TGCGCCAGCAGCGACTCCGGCAGGGGGTCACCGCGGGGAGAGCAGTACTTC.

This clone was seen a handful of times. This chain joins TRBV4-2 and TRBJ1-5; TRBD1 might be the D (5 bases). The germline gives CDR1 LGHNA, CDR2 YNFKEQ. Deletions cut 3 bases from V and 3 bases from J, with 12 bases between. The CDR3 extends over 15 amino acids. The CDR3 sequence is CASSQETDVNQPQHF. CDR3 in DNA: TGTGCCAGCAGCCAGGAGACAGACGTCAATCAGCCCCAGCATTTT.

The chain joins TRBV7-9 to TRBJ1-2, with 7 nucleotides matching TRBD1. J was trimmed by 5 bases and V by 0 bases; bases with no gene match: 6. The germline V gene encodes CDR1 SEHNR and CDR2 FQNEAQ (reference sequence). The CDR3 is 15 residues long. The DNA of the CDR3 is TGTGCCAGCAGCTTAGCGCTTCGACAGGGTTATGGCTACACCTTC. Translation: CASSLALRQGYGYTF.

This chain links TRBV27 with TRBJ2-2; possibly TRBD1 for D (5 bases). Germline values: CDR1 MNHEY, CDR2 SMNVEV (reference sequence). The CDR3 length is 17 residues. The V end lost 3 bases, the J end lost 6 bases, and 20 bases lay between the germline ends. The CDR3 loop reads CASSFTAIRQLAGELFF. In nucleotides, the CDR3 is TGTGCCAGCAGTTTTACCGCGATCAGACAGTTGGCCGGGGAGCTGTTTTTT.

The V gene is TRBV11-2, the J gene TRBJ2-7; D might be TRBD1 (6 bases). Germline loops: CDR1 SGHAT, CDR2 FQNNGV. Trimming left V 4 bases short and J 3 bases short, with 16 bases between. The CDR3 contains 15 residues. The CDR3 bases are TGTGCCAGCAGCTCCCTTATGGGCAGGGGCTACGAGCAGTACTTC. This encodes CASSSLMGRGYEQYF. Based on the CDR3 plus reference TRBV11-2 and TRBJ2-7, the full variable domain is EAGVAQSPRYKIIEKRQSVAFWCNPISGHATLYWYQQILGQGPKLLIQFQNNGVVDDSQLPKDRFSAERLKGVDSTLKIQPAKLEDSAVYLCASSSLMGRGYEQYFGPGTRLTVT.

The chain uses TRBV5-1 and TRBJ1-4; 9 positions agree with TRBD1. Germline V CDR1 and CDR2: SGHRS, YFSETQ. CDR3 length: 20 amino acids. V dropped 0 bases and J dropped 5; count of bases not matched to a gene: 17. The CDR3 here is CASSLGILDRGAGENEKLFF. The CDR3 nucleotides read TGCGCCAGCAGCTTGGGAATATTAGACAGGGGGGCCGGAGAAAATGAAAAACTGTTTTTT. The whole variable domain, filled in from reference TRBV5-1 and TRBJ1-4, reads KAGVTQTPRYLIKTRGQQVTLSCSPISGHRSVSWYQQTPGQGLQFLFEYFSETQRNKGNFPGRFSGRQFSNSRSEMNVSTLELGDSALYLCASSLGILDRGAGENEKLFFGSGTQLSVL.

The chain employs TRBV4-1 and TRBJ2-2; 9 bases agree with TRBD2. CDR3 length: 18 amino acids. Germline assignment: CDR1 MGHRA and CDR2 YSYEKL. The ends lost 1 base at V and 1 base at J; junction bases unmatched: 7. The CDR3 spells CASSQVRSGGQNTGELFF. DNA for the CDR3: TGCGCCAGCAGCCAAGTGAGGAGCGGGGGGCAGAACACCGGGGAGCTGTTTTTT.

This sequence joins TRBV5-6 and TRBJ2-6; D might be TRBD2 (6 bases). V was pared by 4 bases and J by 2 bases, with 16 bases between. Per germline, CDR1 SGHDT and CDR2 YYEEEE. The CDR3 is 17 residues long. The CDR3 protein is CASSNWDLAAGANVLTF. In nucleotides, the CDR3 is TGTGCCAGCAGCAATTGGGACTTAGCGGCTGGGGCCAACGTCCTGACTTTC. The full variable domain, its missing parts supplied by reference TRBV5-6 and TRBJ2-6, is DAGVTQSPTHLIKTRGQQVTLRCSPKSGHDTVSWYQQALGQGPQFIFQYYEEEERQRGNFPDRFSGHQFPNYSSELNVNALLLGDSALYLCASSNWDLAAGANVLTFGAGSRLTVL.

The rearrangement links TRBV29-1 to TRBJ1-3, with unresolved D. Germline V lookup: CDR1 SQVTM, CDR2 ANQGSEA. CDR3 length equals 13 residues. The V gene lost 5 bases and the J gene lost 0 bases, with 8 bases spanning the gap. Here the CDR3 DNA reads TGCAGCGTTTCTAGGAGCTCTGGAAACACCATATATTTT. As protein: CSVSRSSGNTIYF.

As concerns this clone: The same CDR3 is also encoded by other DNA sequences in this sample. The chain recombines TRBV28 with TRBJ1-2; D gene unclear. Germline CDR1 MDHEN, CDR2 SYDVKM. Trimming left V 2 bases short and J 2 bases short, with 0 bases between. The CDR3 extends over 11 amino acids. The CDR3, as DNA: TGTGCCAGCAGTTTAAACTATGGCTACACCTTC. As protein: CASSLNYGYTF.